This T cell receptor (beta chain) was captured by sequencing in a study of blood T cell repertoires in COVID-19. Study details: PBMCs, B-cell-depleted T cells, or T cells provided the cDNA or gDNA that made up the material.

Original analysis: Amplifying reference gene primers gave estimates of nucleated cell counts. The repertoire was sequenced with immunoSEQ multiplex PCR; TCRdb's copy has only in-frame clones and lacks some. Clone size and V and J calls were adopted from that table, with D and trimming inferred from the DNA. The sample includes a few hundred thousand clones, about 90% of them seen just once. The cohort comprised adults aged roughly 18 to 90 years residing in about two dozen US areas. Recovery among Cohort 3 donors was established by two negative PCRs, clearance, or symptom resolution. The CDR3 is made up of 13 amino acids. CDR1 is MDHEN and CDR2 is SYDVKM in the germline V gene. V was trimmed by 5 bases and J by 5 bases, leaving 12 bases between them.

The sequencing input was PBMCs or T cells enriched from blood (not recorded which). The chain is built from TRBV28 and TRBJ2-5; D is possibly TRBD1 (6 bases). The receptor comes from a man aged 25 to 40 who had recovered from COVID-19. CDR3 DNA sequence: TGTGCCAGCAGTATGACAGGTTGGGAGACCCAGTACTTC. It specifies CASSMTGWETQYF.